This TCR beta chain is from a study of OX40 agonist ivuxolimab in advanced cancers. Study as a whole: At 75% to 90% male, the cohort had a mean age of around 56 years, ranging from roughly 23 to 80. Three patients, one with hepatocellular carcinoma and two with cutaneous melanoma, responded partially. Study-wide points: On average, CD8+ T cells showed a greater number of expanded clones than CD4+. Both blood CD4+ and CD8+ T cells showed clonal growth by week 6 at 0.1 to 3.0 mg/kg.

Data came from immunoSEQ multiplex PCR; TCRdb stores just in-frame clones and leaves some out. This sample has about 130,000 clones, with more than 85% found just once. V was pared by 0 bases and J by 6 bases, with 11 bases of the junction left unmatched. Germline V gene sequence: CDR1 LGHNA, CDR2 YSLEER. The CDR3 spans 17 residues. On this clone itself: Its antigen remains unidentified.

The sequence derives from an adult with an advanced solid tumor such as melanoma, head and neck, liver or kidney cancer. The J gene is TRBJ1-5, the V gene TRBV4-3; 7 nucleotides match TRBD1. Sample: CD4+ or CD8+ T cells sorted from blood, taken in a trial of the OX40 agonist ivuxolimab. CDR3 sequence reads: CASSQDGAPGGGQPQHF. CDR3 in DNA: TGCGCCAGCAGCCAAGATGGGGCGCCAGGGGGGGGTCAGCCCCAGCATTTT.